The entry below gives a single T cell receptor (beta chain) sequence along with its context. Sequenced by immunoSEQ multiplex PCR; TCRdb stores in-frame clones only, minus some. The sample yields around 80,000 clones, over 75% seen once. This sample is drawn from a study of control samples from healthy donors and cancer patients. The V and J ends lost 6 bases and 6 bases respectively, with 6 bases between them. The CDR3 length is 12 residues. This TCR came from a man between 50 and 59 years old in good health. The V call is TRBV12-3 or TRBV12-4, the J call TRBJ1-6; D call uncertain. The specimen sequenced was blood. CDR3 sequence: CASSRSNSPLHF. In nucleotides, the CDR3 is TGTGCCAGCAGCCGCAGTAATTCACCCCTCCACTTT.